Listed below are T cell receptor beta chains from one sample, sequenced in a study of Graves' ophthalmopathy and Graves' hyperthyroidism. TCRdb reanalysed the multiplex PCR reads using MiXCR and keeps one entry per CDR3 protein. The sample lists about 500,000 distinct CDR3 sequences, 13% to 15% occurring once. Sequenced material: blood. The source of these receptors is a woman in her thirties with Graves' ophthalmopathy. Each CDR3 is given with its conserved first and last residue. A D gene is named only where the DNA matches it firmly. For some rows the clone size is stated as once, few or many, or as a class when expanded; others skip it.

CDR3nt,CDR3aa,v_gene,abundance,d_gene,j_gene,len
TGTGCCAGCAGCTCACAGGGTGGGGCTGAAGCTTTCTTT,CASSSQGGAEAFF,TRBV7-3,many,NA,TRBJ1-1,13
TGCAGTGCCAGACAAGGGACAGCCGATCAGCCCCAGCATTTT,CSARQGTADQPQHF,TRBV20-1,many,TRBD1,TRBJ1-5,14
TGTGCCAGCAGTCAACAGCTAATGAACACTGAAGCTTTCTTT,CASSQQLMNTEAFF,TRBV27,many,NA,TRBJ1-1,14
TGTGCCAGCAGCGTAGAGGGTGGCAAGCAGTACTTC,CASSVEGGKQYF,TRBV9,many,NA,TRBJ2-7,12
TGCGCCAGCAGCCAAGATCACGGTGGGAACTATGGCTACACCTTC,CASSQDHGGNYGYTF,TRBV4-1,many,NA,TRBJ1-2,15
TGTGCCAGCAGTGATGGCCTGGACGCCTACGAGCAGTACTTC,CASSDGLDAYEQYF,TRBV2,many,NA,TRBJ2-7,14
TGTGCCACCAGCCCTCCAGCGGCGCGAGAGACCCAGTACTTC,CATSPPAARETQYF,TRBV15,many,NA,TRBJ2-5,14
TGTGCCAGCAGCAACCCGATGGACCAGTACTTC,CASSNPMDQYF,TRBV11-2,many,NA,TRBJ2-5,11
TGTGCCAGCAGTACCACAGGGGTAGGCGTAGTAGGGGTCACTGAAGCTTTCTTT,CASSTTGVGVVGVTEAFF,TRBV27,few,TRBD1,TRBJ1-1,18
TGTGCCTGGAGTCCTGGGGGCTACGAGCAGTACTTC,CAWSPGGYEQYF,TRBV30,few,NA,TRBJ2-7,12
TGCAGTGCCAAGAGACAGGGGGAGGGTGGCTACACCTTC,CSAKRQGEGGYTF,TRBV20-1,many,TRBD1,TRBJ1-2,13
TGTGTCAGCAGCTTAAAAGGGGGTTCCCAAGAGACCCAGTACTTC,CVSSLKGGSQETQYF,TRBV7-3,NA,NA,TRBJ2-5,15
TGTGCCAGCAGCCCTAGGACAGGGACTGGAAACACCATATATTTT,CASSPRTGTGNTIYF,TRBV6-1,many,TRBD1,TRBJ1-3,15
TGTGCCAGCAGCCAGGGTCGAGGCTCCAATAATTCACCCCTCCACTTT,CASSQGRGSNNSPLHF,TRBV27,many,NA,TRBJ1-6,16
TGTGCCAGCAGGCCGGACGGAGCTAACTATGGCTACACCTTC,CASRPDGANYGYTF,TRBV2,many,NA,TRBJ1-2,14
TGTGCCAGCAATCGACAAAGACCATATCAGGAGACCCAGTACTTC,CASNRQRPYQETQYF,TRBV6-2/TRBV6-3,many,NA,TRBJ2-5,15
TGTGCCAGCAGTGTGGGCGGGTTCCAGCATTTT,CASSVGGFQHF,TRBV27,many,NA,TRBJ1-5,11
TGTGCCAGTATCCGGGACAGGGAAAACACCGGGGAGCTGTTTTTT,CASIRDRENTGELFF,TRBV12-3/TRBV12-4,many,TRBD1,TRBJ2-2,15
TGTGCCAGCTCCTTTCGGGGGGGCGAGGAGACCCAGTACTTC,CASSFRGGEETQYF,TRBV10-3,many,TRBD2,TRBJ2-5,14
TGCGCCAGCAGCAGAGGACAGGGATGGTACGAGCAGTACTTC,CASSRGQGWYEQYF,TRBV4-1,many,TRBD1,TRBJ2-7,14
TGCGCCAGCAGCTTGGAACCAGAAAACATTCAGTACTTC,CASSLEPENIQYF,TRBV5-1,NA,NA,TRBJ2-4,13
TGCAGCGTTGCTGTGGAGGGTAATTCACCCCTCCACTTT,CSVAVEGNSPLHF,TRBV29-1,many,NA,TRBJ1-6,13
TGTGCCAGCAGCCCAGGGGGCCAAAATGGCTACACCTTC,CASSPGGQNGYTF,TRBV28,many,TRBD1,TRBJ1-2,13
TGCAGTGCTACTAGCGGGAGGCCGGAGACCCAGTACTTC,CSATSGRPETQYF,TRBV20-1,many,TRBD2,TRBJ2-5,13
TGTGCCAGCAGAGCAGGACTAGCGGACTCCTACGAGCAGTACTTC,CASRAGLADSYEQYF,TRBV6-1,many,TRBD2,TRBJ2-7,15
TGTGCCAGCTCACTAGTTCAGGACAGCGAGCAGTACTTC,CASSLVQDSEQYF,TRBV18,NA,NA,TRBJ2-7,13
TGTGCCAGCAGTAGGGACAAGAACACCGGGGAGCTGTTTTTT,CASSRDKNTGELFF,TRBV6-1,many,NA,TRBJ2-2,14
TGTGCCAGCAGCAGCCCGGCGGAGACCCAGTACTTC,CASSSPAETQYF,TRBV28,many,NA,TRBJ2-5,12
TGTGCCAGCAGCTCCGGGACAGGGGGCGGGGAGACCCAGTACTTC,CASSSGTGGGETQYF,TRBV7-6,many,TRBD1,TRBJ2-5,15
TGTGCCACCAGCATACAGGGTTCTGAAGCTTTCTTT,CATSIQGSEAFF,TRBV15,many,NA,TRBJ1-1,12
TGTGCCACCCGGCTAGCGGGACACACAGATACGCAGTATTTT,CATRLAGHTDTQYF,TRBV10-3,many,TRBD2,TRBJ2-3,14
TGTGCCAGCAGTCGACCAGGGTATGGCTACACCTTC,CASSRPGYGYTF,TRBV28,many,NA,TRBJ1-2,12
TGTGCCAGCACTCCCGTGGGCTATGGCTACACCTTC,CASTPVGYGYTF,TRBV28,many,NA,TRBJ1-2,12
TGTGCCAGCAGTGAAGCGAGAAGCGGGTGGTATAATTCACCCCTCCACTTT,CASSEARSGWYNSPLHF,TRBV6-1,NA,NA,TRBJ1-6,17
TGTGCCAGCAGTCGTCTGGGAGGTAGAACTAAAGCTTTCTTT,CASSRLGGRTKAFF,TRBV28,once,NA,TRBJ1-1,14
TGTGCCAGCAGTGACTATGGTGGGCATGGCTACACCTTC,CASSDYGGHGYTF,TRBV2,NA,NA,TRBJ1-2,13
TGCAGTGCTAGAGATTCAGGACAGGGGTCCTACGAGCAGTACTTC,CSARDSGQGSYEQYF,TRBV20-1,many,TRBD1,TRBJ2-7,15
TGTGCCAGCAGTTATAGGGGCAGGCAAAACTATGGCTACACCTTC,CASSYRGRQNYGYTF,TRBV6-5,many,NA,TRBJ1-2,15
TGTGCCGACACAGGACATACCTACGAGCAGTACTTC,CADTGHTYEQYF,TRBV6-7,NA,NA,TRBJ2-7,12
TGTGCCAGCAGTCCGGGCTATAACACTGAAGCTTTCTTT,CASSPGYNTEAFF,TRBV27,NA,NA,TRBJ1-1,13
TGTGCCAGCAGTTTAAGGCACGGAGCCTACGAGCAGTACTTC,CASSLRHGAYEQYF,TRBV12-3/TRBV12-4,many,NA,TRBJ2-7,14
TGTGCCAGTACCATGGGGGACAGGGTCGTCGGGGAGCTGTTTTTT,CASTMGDRVVGELFF,TRBV19,many,TRBD1,TRBJ2-2,15
TGTGCCAGTACAGGTCACCTGAACACTGAAGCTTTCTTT,CASTGHLNTEAFF,TRBV12-3/TRBV12-4,many,NA,TRBJ1-1,13
TGTGCCAGCAGCCTACGGACAGGGAAGGTCACTGAAGCTTTCTTT,CASSLRTGKVTEAFF,TRBV12-3/TRBV12-4,many,TRBD1,TRBJ1-1,15